The 2 T cell receptor beta chains below all came from one sample that was sequenced in a study of neurological immune-mediated disorders. MiXCR, run by TCRdb on the 5' RACE reads, gives a single entry per CDR3 protein. The sample yields around 100,000 distinct CDR3 sequences, about 10% seen once. The time point here: longitudinal time-point 3. The sequenced material came from PBMCs. Source of these receptors: a female donor with HTLV-1-associated myelopathy (HAM/TSP).

This clonotype has a count of ten or more. V usage is TRBV12-3 or TRBV12-4 and J usage is TRBJ1-1, with D possibly being TRBD1 (5 bases). Trimming shortened V by 5 bases and J by 11 bases, and 24 bases separated the two germline ends. The CDR3 length is 15 residues. The CDR3 sequence: CASSPQRPGGLGAFF. The CDR3 region has the DNA TGTGCCAGCAGTCCGCAGAGGCCGGGGGGGTTAGGGGCTTTCTTT.

The sample holds many counts of this clonotype. This rearrangement joins TRBV12-3 or TRBV12-4 to TRBJ1-5, with D unresolved. Between the trimmed V and J ends, which lost 4 bases and 10 bases, there was a span of 14 bases. CDR3 length: 13 amino acids. DNA of the CDR3: TGTGCCAGCAGTTGGGCCCAGTCCCCTCCCCAGCATTTT. It encodes CASSWAQSPPQHF.